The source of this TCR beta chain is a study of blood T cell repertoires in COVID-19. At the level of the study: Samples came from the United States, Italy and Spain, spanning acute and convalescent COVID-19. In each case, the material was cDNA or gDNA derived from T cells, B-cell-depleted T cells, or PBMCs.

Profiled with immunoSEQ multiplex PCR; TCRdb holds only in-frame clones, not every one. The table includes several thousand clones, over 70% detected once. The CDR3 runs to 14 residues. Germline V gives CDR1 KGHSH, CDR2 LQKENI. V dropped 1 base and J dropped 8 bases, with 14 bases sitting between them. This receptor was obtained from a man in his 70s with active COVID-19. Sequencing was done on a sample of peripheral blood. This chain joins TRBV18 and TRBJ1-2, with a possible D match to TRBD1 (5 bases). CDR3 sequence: CASSPQRGSRGYTF. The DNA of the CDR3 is TGTGCCAGCTCACCACAAAGGGGTAGTCGGGGCTACACCTTC.